The TCR beta chain described here comes from a study of beta chain features in type 1 diabetes. Study-wide results and caveats: Naive, central memory and Treg TCRB repertoires seemed to resemble each other more closely in patients than they did in healthy donors. Researchers could not determine here whether HLA type influences TCRB rearrangement. In all four CD4+ subsets, TCRB CDR3 length was significantly, moderately reduced in type 1 diabetes.

Purity exceeded 95% in all sorted populations. In this sample, this clone turned up a few times. Its antigen is unidentified. Trimming pared 1 base from V and 1 base from J, leaving 9 bases between. The CDR3 runs 15 residues. Germline loops: CDR1 KGHSH, CDR2 LQKENI. Every bit of the isolated RNA underwent reverse transcription, so sequencing read expressed TCRB transcripts. The table came from immunoSEQ multiplex PCR; TCRdb's copy has only in-frame clones and leaves some out. The sample records 640,000 or so clones, about an eighth being singletons. This chain links TRBV18 with TRBJ2-3; D gene uncertain. This TCR derives from a man between 18 and 35 years old with type 1 diabetes. The sequencing input was naive CD4+ T cells from blood. The CDR3 nucleotides are TGTGCCAGCTCACCACTAGATGAGGGCACAGATACGCAGTATTTT. Translated: CASSPLDEGTDTQYF.